Following are 27 T cell receptor beta chains from one sample sequenced in a study of T cells in Graves' hyperthyroidism and ophthalmopathy. From RNA transcripts, TCR beta CDR3 regions were amplified. TCR CDR3 underwent first-round RT-PCR with the HTBI primer set. TCRdb reprocessed the multiplex PCR reads via MiXCR and lists one record per CDR3 protein. The data hold some 500,000 distinct CDR3 sequences, with around 16% observed a single time. The sequenced sample was blood. These receptors all stem from a woman aged 25 to 45 with Graves' ophthalmopathy.

This clonotype was seen at least ten times. The V call is TRBV20-1, the J call TRBJ2-5; no reliable D call. V was shortened by 3 bases and J by 5 bases, with 16 bases between the two germline ends. Looked up from germline, CDR1 is DFQATT and CDR2 is SNEGSKA (reference sequence). The CDR3 runs 14 residues. The chain's CDR3 is CSASGVPDLETQYF. The CDR3, as DNA: TGCAGTGCTAGTGGGGTCCCCGACCTGGAGACCCAGTACTTC.

This clonotype occurred many times. The rearrangement links TRBV6-5 to TRBJ2-7, with TRBD1 matching 7 bases. Germline lookup yields CDR1 MNHEY and CDR2 SVGAGI. CDR3 length: 14 residues. Trimming at V came to 2 bases and at J to 3 bases, leaving 4 bases not matched to a gene. The CDR3 region has the DNA TGTGCCAGCAGTTACCGCCGGGACAGCTACGAGCAGTACTTC. This translates into CASSYRRDSYEQYF.

This clonotype was seen more than once but under ten times. As DNA, the CDR3 is TGTGCCAGCAGCGGGAGGGCCTTTTATGACACCGGGGAGCTGTTTTTT. Its protein is CASSGRAFYDTGELFF. This chain joins TRBV6-1 and TRBJ2-2; 8 nucleotides line up with TRBD2. Looked up from germline, CDR1 is MNHNS and CDR2 is SASEGT. The CDR3 contains 16 residues. J was trimmed by 3 bases and V by 6 bases; bases with no gene match: 9.

This clonotype was seen repeatedly, ten times or more. J is TRBJ2-5 and V is TRBV12-3 or TRBV12-4; 8 bases line up with TRBD1. This CDR3 region has 13 residues. The junction had 5 bases not matched to a gene; V was cut back by 6 bases and J by 5 bases. The CDR3 reads CASRLQGEETQYF. Written as DNA, the CDR3 is TGTGCCAGCAGACTACAGGGGGAGGAGACCCAGTACTTC.

This clonotype was seen only a few times. This chain uses TRBV19 with TRBJ2-5; no definite D call. CDR3 size: 14 residues. V lost 5 bases to trimming and J lost 2 bases, with 12 bases between them. The germline gives CDR1 LNHDA, CDR2 SQIVND (reference sequence). DNA of the CDR3: TGTGCCAGTAGTGATCGTGGGTGGCAAGAGACCCAGTACTTC. It encodes CASSDRGWQETQYF.

A few counts support this clonotype. This rearrangement joins TRBV6-1 to TRBJ2-3; 12 nucleotides match TRBD1. The CDR3 has 15 residues. CDR1 MNHNS and CDR2 SASEGT come from the germline V gene. J gave up 4 bases and V 5 bases, and 4 bases lay outside the gene matches. CDR3: CASSPGTGGPDTQYF. The CDR3 DNA is TGTGCCAGCAGTCCCGGGACAGGGGGCCCAGATACGCAGTATTTT.

This clonotype was counted at least ten times. This chain connects TRBV7-2 to TRBJ2-7, with D tentatively TRBD2 (5 bases). The CDR3 sequence is 15 residues long. In germline, CDR1 is SGHTA, CDR2 FQGNSA. The V end was cut by 4 bases, the J end by 2 bases, with 15 bases between. CDR3 bases: TGTGCCAGCAGCTCTAGCCTCCAGGAAACCTACGAGCAGTACTTC. Its protein product is CASSSSLQETYEQYF.

Comments on this clonotype: A read error may be the cause here, since a much bigger clone is one base away. The chain has TRBV10-3 and TRBJ2-7; 14 nucleotides agree with TRBD2. The CDR3 has 14 residues. Per germline, CDR1 ENHRY and CDR2 SYGVKD. V shed 6 bases and J 9 bases; nucleotides not matched to a gene: 7. The CDR3 region is CAISPGLAGDGQYF. The CDR3 region has the DNA TGTGCCATCAGCCCGGGACTAGCGGGAGACGGGCAGTACTTC.

This clonotype was counted at least ten times. This sequence joins TRBV7-8 and TRBJ2-1, with 7 bases that match TRBD2. This CDR3 is built from 13 residues. In germline, CDR1 is SGHVS, CDR2 FQNEAQ. V lost 1 base and J lost 6; bases outside the gene matches: 0. The CDR3: CASSLGTSNEQFF. The CDR3 region has the DNA TGTGCCAGCAGCTTAGGGACTAGCAATGAGCAGTTCTTC.

A few counts support this clonotype. The CDR3 loop reads CASSSARGMNTEAFF. CDR3 sequence (DNA): TGTGCCAGCAGCTCTGCCAGGGGAATGAACACTGAAGCTTTCTTT. This chain joins TRBV5-6 and TRBJ1-1; D possibly corresponds to TRBD1 (6 bases). Germline assignment: CDR1 SGHDT and CDR2 YYEEEE. V was clipped by 3 bases and J by 0 bases, with 12 bases between them. The CDR3 is 15 amino acids.

This clonotype was detected a few times. This chain joins TRBV7-9 and TRBJ2-7; D is undetermined. V lost 1 base to trimming and J lost 4 bases, with 17 bases between them. Germline V gives CDR1 SEHNR, CDR2 FQNEAQ (reference sequence). The CDR3 loop spans 16 amino acids. Written as DNA, the CDR3 is TGTGCCAGCAGCTTAGGTTATGGGCGAACTTCGTACGAGCAGTACTTC. This translates into CASSLGYGRTSYEQYF. The full variable domain, with the rest looked up from reference TRBV7-9 and TRBJ2-7, is DTGVSQNPRHKITKRGQNVTFRCDPISEHNRLYWYRQTLGQGPEFLTYFQNEAQLEKSRLLSDRFSAERPKGSFSTLEIQRTEQGDSAMYLCASSLGYGRTSYEQYFGPGTRLTVT.

A few counts support this clonotype. The rearrangement joins TRBV5-1 to TRBJ2-7; no reliable D call. Germline-derived CDR1 and CDR2 are SGHRS and YFSETQ. The ends were cut back, 4 bases at V and 6 bases at J, with 14 bases in the middle. The CDR3 runs to 13 residues. The CDR3 here is CASSQGPPSEQYF. The DNA of the CDR3 is TGCGCCAGCAGCCAAGGTCCCCCATCCGAGCAGTACTTC. Variable domain in full (rest from reference TRBV5-1 and TRBJ2-7): KAGVTQTPRYLIKTRGQQVTLSCSPISGHRSVSWYQQTPGQGLQFLFEYFSETQRNKGNFPGRFSGRQFSNSRSEMNVSTLELGDSALYLCASSQGPPSEQYFGPGTRLTVT.

Many counts were recorded for this clonotype. CDR3 bases: TGCAGTGCTAGATCAGAACAGAGGAACAGGGTAAACATTCAGTACTTC. This encodes CSARSEQRNRVNIQYF. The chain combines TRBV20-1 with TRBJ2-4; tentative D call: TRBD1 (6 bases). Trimming took off 2 bases at V and 6 bases at J, with 20 bases between the two ends. The CDR3 runs to 16 residues. Germline V CDR1 and CDR2: DFQATT, SNEGSKA (reference sequence).

The table lists this clonotype with a few counts. The gene calls are TRBV15 and TRBJ1-2, with D possibly TRBD1 on 6 matching bases. CDR3 length: 13 amino acids. Per the germline V gene, CDR1 is LNHNV and CDR2 is YYDKDF (reference sequence). With 0 bases removed from V and 11 bases from J, the gap between germline ends came to 13 bases. Here the CDR3 DNA reads TGTGCCACCAGCAGAGAAAAGGACAGCCTATACACCTTC. It is translated as CATSREKDSLYTF.

The CDR3, as DNA: TGTGCCAGCAAATTGGGACGGTCAATCACAGATACGCAGTATTTT. This codes for CASKLGRSITDTQYF. This chain joins TRBV7-3 and TRBJ2-3; D may be TRBD1 or TRBD2 (5 bases each). The CDR3 loop spans 15 amino acids. Between the trimmed V and J ends, which lost 7 bases and 2 bases, there was a span of 16 bases. Germline CDR1 and CDR2: SGHTA and FQGTGA. The full variable domain, completed using reference TRBV7-3 and TRBJ2-3, is GAGVSQTPSNKVTEKGKYVELRCDPISGHTALYWYRQSLGQGPEFLIYFQGTGAADDSGLPNDRFFAVRPEGSVSTLKIQRTERGDSAVYLCASKLGRSITDTQYFGPGTRLTVL.

This clonotype was detected only once. V is TRBV5-6 and J is TRBJ2-7; the D call may be TRBD1 or TRBD2 (5 bases each). V gave up 4 bases and J gave up 2 bases, with 13 bases separating them. The CDR3 has 14 residues. Germline values: CDR1 SGHDT, CDR2 YYEEEE. The CDR3 DNA reads TGTGCCAGCAGCCTTTGGGGGAGTCCCTACGAGCAGTACTTC. Translation: CASSLWGSPYEQYF.

This clonotype was recorded many times. V usage is TRBV30 and J usage is TRBJ2-7; 8 bases agree with TRBD2. The germline V gene encodes CDR1 GTSNPN and CDR2 SVGIG (reference sequence). Trimming removed 3 bases from V and 6 bases from J; junction bases left unmatched: 13. The CDR3 totals 15 residues. This CDR3 is CAWSQGPGGAFEQYF. The CDR3 DNA reads TGTGCCTGGAGCCAAGGACCGGGAGGGGCTTTCGAGCAGTACTTC.

This clonotype occurred a few times. The chain has TRBV12-3 or TRBV12-4 and TRBJ2-2; D possibly corresponds to TRBD1 (5 bases). Between the trimmed V and J ends, which lost 2 bases and 6 bases, there was a span of 13 bases. The CDR3 runs 15 residues. The CDR3 DNA sequence: TGTGCCAGCAGTTTATTCTCTTCAGGGTCCGGGGAGCTGTTTTTT. Protein sequence: CASSLFSSGSGELFF.

This clonotype was detected ten times or more. The J gene is TRBJ2-7, the V gene TRBV28; a weak D match, TRBD2 (6 bases). The CDR3 length is 14 residues. Trimming left V 8 bases short and J 6 bases short, with 20 bases between. Germline V gene data show CDR1 as MDHEN and CDR2 as SYDVKM. In DNA, the CDR3 is TGTGCCAGCGTTGGCGGGATTCGAGATGGCGAGCAGTACTTC. Its protein is CASVGGIRDGEQYF.

This clonotype was picked up one time. It may be a read error: a sequence one base away is much more abundant. In nucleotides, the CDR3 is TGTGCCAGCAGTTTATCCATGGCGATGGCGGGAGGGGTTTACGAGCAGTACTTC. This gives the protein CASSLSMAMAGGVYEQYF. This chain links TRBV28 with TRBJ2-7; 9 bases map to TRBD2. The junction had 14 bases not matched to a gene; V was cut back by 1 base and J by 4 bases. The CDR3 is 18 residues long. Germline-derived CDR1 and CDR2 are MDHEN and SYDVKM.

The table lists this clonotype with many counts. V gene TRBV5-8 combines with J gene TRBJ2-3, with D unclear. This CDR3 is 16 amino acids long. The germline V gene has CDR1 SGHTS and CDR2 YDEGEE. The V end was cut by 4 bases, the J end by 0 bases, with 15 bases between. In DNA, the CDR3 is TGTGCCAGCAGCAAAATGACGGAACTAAGCACAGATACGCAGTATTTT. Amino acids: CASSKMTELSTDTQYF.

This clonotype was detected a few times. The chain employs TRBV29-1 and TRBJ2-7; 9 bases agree with TRBD2. The CDR3 consists of 16 residues. V shed 0 bases, J shed 4 bases, and the junction held 10 bases outside the gene matches. CDR1 and CDR2 (germline): SQVTM, ANQGSEA. CDR3 loop: CSVEDPSSGSLYEQYF. CDR3 in DNA: TGCAGCGTTGAAGATCCTAGTAGCGGGAGCCTTTACGAGCAGTACTTC.

This clonotype was seen ten or more times. The J gene is TRBJ1-4, the V gene TRBV28; D unresolved. CDR1 is MDHEN and CDR2 is SYDVKM in the germline V gene. Trimming pared 8 bases from V and 1 base from J, leaving 17 bases between. The CDR3 length is 16 residues. The CDR3, as DNA: TGTGCCAGCCACGAGGTGAAGTGGGGAACTAATGAAAAACTGTTTTTT. Encoded protein: CASHEVKWGTNEKLFF.

Many counts were recorded for this clonotype. The rearrangement uses TRBV6-6 and TRBJ2-1; D perhaps matches TRBD2 (6 bases). The CDR3 covers 15 residues. Per the germline V gene, CDR1 is MNHNY and CDR2 is SVGAGI (reference sequence). The V and J ends lost 0 bases and 4 bases respectively, with 10 bases between them. This CDR3 reads CASSYSGLGYNEQFF. The CDR3 DNA follows: TGTGCCAGCAGTTACTCGGGACTTGGATACAATGAGCAGTTCTTC.

The genes are TRBV28 and TRBJ1-2, with TRBD1 matching 8 bases. J was trimmed by 9 bases and V by 2 bases; bases with no gene match: 11. CDR1 and CDR2 (germline): MDHEN, SYDVKM. This CDR3 is 15 amino acids long. CDR3 DNA sequence: TGTGCCAGCAGTTTAGTTAATGACAGGGGAATAAGCTACACCTTC. Protein sequence: CASSLVNDRGISYTF.

The sample holds a few counts of this clonotype. This chain links TRBV5-5 with TRBJ2-7; D is unresolved. The CDR3 is 15 amino acids. Per germline, CDR1 SGHKS and CDR2 YYEKEE (reference sequence). V gave up 0 bases and J gave up 1 base, with 11 bases separating them. The CDR3 region is CASSLAPALSYEQYF. The CDR3, as DNA: TGTGCCAGCAGCTTGGCCCCAGCGTTATCCTACGAGCAGTACTTC.

This clonotype came up many times. The chain couples TRBV20-1 to TRBJ1-1; D is perhaps TRBD1 (6 bases). With 4 bases removed from V and 1 base from J, the gap between germline ends came to 10 bases. This CDR3 spans 13 amino acids. Germline loops: CDR1 DFQATT, CDR2 SNEGSKA (reference sequence). The CDR3 loop is CSATGHANTEAFF. For the CDR3, the DNA is TGCAGTGCTACGGGACACGCGAACACTGAAGCTTTCTTT.